A selection of T cell receptor beta chains follows, all from one sample in a study of T-cell memory formation after mild COVID-19. From the 5' RACE reads, TCRdb called clonotypes with MiXCR, one entry per CDR3 protein. The sample lists approximately 570,000 distinct CDR3 sequences; over 15% were seen once. The sequenced sample consisted of PBMCs or a T cell subset sorted from them (not recorded which). All receptors come from an adult woman who had mild COVID-19 (a few samples of this study predate the infection). Cell type and time point are not known. CDR3s include the opening cysteine and the closing phenylalanine or tryptophan. D genes are given only for firm matches. Part of the rows lack a size; the others show once, few, many or a class for expanded clones.

j_call v_call d_call clone_size cdr3_nt cdr3_aa
TRBJ2-5 TRBV5-1 TRBD1 - TGCGCCAGCAGCTTGGACAGGGGGCCTGGGAAAATGCAAGAGACCCAGTACTTC CASSLDRGPGKMQETQYF
TRBJ2-1 TRBV2 TRBD2 many TGTGCCAGCAAAGGGACTAGCGTCGCCAATGAGCAGTTCTTC CASKGTSVANEQFF
TRBJ2-2 TRBV19 - - TGTGCCAGCGCAGAGCCGTGGGAGGAGCTGTTTTTT CASAEPWEELFF
TRBJ2-5 TRBV4-1 TRBD2 few TGCGCCAGCAGCCTCCGGCAGCGGGGGCGTCAGGAGACCCAGTACTTC CASSLRQRGRQETQYF
TRBJ2-1 TRBV30 - - TGTGCCTGGACCCCGGGTCGTCGCTCCTACAATGAGCAGTTCTTC CAWTPGRRSYNEQFF
TRBJ2-7 TRBV25-1 TRBD1 few TGTGCCAGCAGTGAGTCGGGGACAGGGGGGTACGAGCAGTACTTC CASSESGTGGYEQYF
TRBJ2-5 TRBV20-1 - few TGCAGTGCCCCCCGGACTCCCGATGAGACCCAGTACTTC CSAPRTPDETQYF
TRBJ1-1 TRBV6-1 - - TGTGCCAGCAGTAAAAGGGACTTCTGGTACACTGAAGCTTTCTTT CASSKRDFWYTEAFF
TRBJ2-1 TRBV9 TRBD2 few TGTGCCAGCAGCGCTAGCGGGAGGGCTGGCGGGGAGCAGTTCTTC CASSASGRAGGEQFF
TRBJ2-6 TRBV6-2/TRBV6-3 - - TGTGCCAGCAGTTACAGACAGTCTGGGGCCAACGTCCTGACTTTC CASSYRQSGANVLTF
TRBJ2-3 TRBV7-6 - few TGTGCCAGCAGTATACCGGTGGAAGGGGGCACAGATACGCAGTATTTT CASSIPVEGGTDTQYF
TRBJ1-2 TRBV4-2 - few TGTGCCAGCAGCCAAGAGAGGACAGTCGACTATGGCTACACCTTC CASSQERTVDYGYTF
TRBJ2-3 TRBV7-3 TRBD2 - TGTGCCAGCAGCTTAGTTAGCGGGGGGGTGAATACGCAGTATTTT CASSLVSGGVNTQYF
TRBJ2-7 TRBV6-2/TRBV6-3 - many TGTGCCAGCAGTTACGTAGCCGTGTCCTACGAGCAGTACTTC CASSYVAVSYEQYF
TRBJ2-5 TRBV20-1 TRBD2 - TGCAGTGCTGGGCGACTAGCGGGAGAGACCCAGTACTTC CSAGRLAGETQYF
TRBJ2-1 TRBV18 TRBD2 few TGTGCCAGCTCAGGGACTAGCGGGGCTAACTACAATGAGCAGTTCTTC CASSGTSGANYNEQFF
TRBJ2-1 TRBV5-1 - few TGCGCCAGCAGCTTGTGGAGTTCCTACAATGAGCAGTTCTTC CASSLWSSYNEQFF
TRBJ2-1 TRBV29-1 - many TGCAGCGTTGGTCGTAGCGATGAGCAGTTCTTC CSVGRSDEQFF
TRBJ2-7 TRBV4-1 - few TGCGCCAGCAGCCAAGATCCGGGGACTCATTTTACCTACGAGCAGTACTTC CASSQDPGTHFTYEQYF
TRBJ2-7 TRBV4-1 - - TGCGCCAGCAGCCAGGACTTGGCAGGTTCCTACGAGCAGTACTTC CASSQDLAGSYEQYF
TRBJ2-2 TRBV7-8 - few TGTGCCAGCAGCATAGGAAGCCTGCTCGGGGAGCTGTTTTTT CASSIGSLLGELFF
TRBJ2-6 TRBV7-2 - few TGTGCCAGCAGTTCTATATTAAGGCCCTCTGGGGCCAACGTCCTGACTTTC CASSSILRPSGANVLTF
TRBJ1-4 TRBV15 - - TGTGCCACCAGCAGAGATCAGGGGTCCATAGGGTATGAAAAACTGTTTTTT CATSRDQGSIGYEKLFF
TRBJ2-3 TRBV12-3/TRBV12-4 - many TGTGCCAGCAGTTTGGCTAGCGGCACAGATACGCAGTATTTT CASSLASGTDTQYF
TRBJ2-2 TRBV7-6 - - TGTGCCAGCAGCTTAGGTTCGGTAAACACCGGGGAGCTGTTTTTT CASSLGSVNTGELFF
TRBJ1-3 TRBV7-9 - few TGTGCCAGCAGCTCCCGCGATAACACCATATATTTT CASSSRDNTIYF
TRBJ2-3 TRBV6-6 - few TGTGCCAGCAGGGGAGAGTTAGATACGCAGTATTTT CASRGELDTQYF